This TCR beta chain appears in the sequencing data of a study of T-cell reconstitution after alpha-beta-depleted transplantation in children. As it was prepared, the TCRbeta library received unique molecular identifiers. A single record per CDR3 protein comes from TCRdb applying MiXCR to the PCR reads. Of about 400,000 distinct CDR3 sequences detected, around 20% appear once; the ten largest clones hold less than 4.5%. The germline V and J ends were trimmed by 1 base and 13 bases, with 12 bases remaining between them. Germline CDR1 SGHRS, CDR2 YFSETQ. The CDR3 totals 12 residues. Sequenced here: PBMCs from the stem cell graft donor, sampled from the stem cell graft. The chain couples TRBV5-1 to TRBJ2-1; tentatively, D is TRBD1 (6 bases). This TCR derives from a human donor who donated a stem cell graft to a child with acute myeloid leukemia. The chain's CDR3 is CASSLSRGPQFF. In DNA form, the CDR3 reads TGCGCCAGCAGCTTGTCCAGGGGCCCTCAGTTCTTC.